Below are 17 T cell receptor beta chains sequenced from a single sample in a study of beta chain features in type 1 diabetes. Study-wide points: For Type 1 diabetes patients, all four CD4+ subsets carried TCRB CDR3s that were moderately but significantly shorter.

All of the isolated RNA was reverse transcribed, so expressed TCRB transcripts were sequenced. TCRdb's copy holds only in-frame clones and misses some; the assay was immunoSEQ multiplex PCR. The profile shows approximately 360,000 clones, around 12% of them singletons. Their antigens are not known. The source material was naive CD4+ T cells from blood. All receptors come from a woman in her late teens or twenties with type 1 diabetes.

The rearrangement links TRBV9 to TRBJ2-5; 10 positions agree with TRBD2. This CDR3 is 16 amino acids long. CDR1 is SGDLS, CDR2 YYNGEE, per germline. Trimming at V came to 0 bases and at J to 3 bases, leaving 5 bases not matched to a gene. In DNA, the CDR3 is TGTGCCAGCAGCGTAGATGCTAGCGGGGGCAAAGAGACCCAGTACTTC. Translated, it gives CASSVDASGGKETQYF.

There are a few counts of this clone. V and J are TRBV11-2 and TRBJ2-5; weak D call: TRBD2 (5 bases). The CDR3 totals 16 residues. Trimming left V 1 base short and J 5 bases short, with 17 bases between. Germline assignment: CDR1 SGHAT and CDR2 FQNNGV. The CDR3 DNA is TGTGCCAGCAGCTTAGGCGGGCGGAGCGGAGTTGAGACCCAGTACTTC. This sequence encodes CASSLGGRSGVETQYF.

This clone was seen a few times. The CDR3 is CASSVEGAGTDTQYF. The CDR3 nucleotides read TGTGCCAGCAGCGTAGAGGGAGCGGGCACAGATACGCAGTATTTT. This chain joins TRBV9 and TRBJ2-3, with TRBD2 as a possible D gene (5 bases). Germline assignment: CDR1 SGDLS and CDR2 YYNGEE. Trimming pared 0 bases from V and 1 base from J, leaving 9 bases between. The CDR3 consists of 15 residues.

This clone was observed a handful of times. The chain has TRBV5-1 and TRBJ2-1; weak D call: TRBD1 (6 bases). V was shortened by 2 bases and J by 6 bases, with 9 bases between the two germline ends. The CDR3 totals 13 residues. In germline, CDR1 is SGHRS, CDR2 YFSETQ. Here the CDR3 reads CASSLRQVNEQFF. In DNA form, the CDR3 reads TGCGCCAGCAGCTTACGACAGGTCAATGAGCAGTTCTTC.

This clone was observed a few times. Other DNA sequences in the same sample also yield this CDR3. The chain uses TRBV15 and TRBJ1-2, with a possible D match to TRBD1 (5 bases). The germline gives CDR1 LNHNV, CDR2 YYDKDF (reference sequence). The CDR3 covers 14 residues. The V and J ends lost 0 bases and 3 bases respectively, with 8 bases between them. The CDR3, as DNA: TGTGCCACCAGCAGAGAGGGGGGTTACTATGGCTACACCTTC. Encoded protein: CATSREGGYYGYTF.

The chain employs TRBV5-6 and TRBJ2-5; 8 bases agree with TRBD2. V shed 0 bases, J shed 5 bases, and the junction held 3 bases outside the gene matches. The CDR3 has 14 residues. Germline V gives CDR1 SGHDT, CDR2 YYEEEE. CDR3 DNA sequence: TGTGCCAGCAGCTTGGCCGGGGGGGCTGAGACCCAGTACTTC. It is translated as CASSLAGGAETQYF.

This rearrangement joins TRBV2 to TRBJ1-6, with TRBD1 matching 7 bases. V lost 3 bases and J lost 3; bases outside the gene matches: 11. This CDR3 comprises 18 residues. Germline CDR1 reads SNHLY; CDR2 reads FYNNEI. CDR3 sequence reads: CASSESEGARGYNSPLHF. For the CDR3, the DNA is TGTGCCAGCAGTGAGAGTGAGGGGGCAAGGGGCTATAATTCACCCCTCCACTTT.

This rearrangement joins TRBV6-5 to TRBJ1-1, with TRBD1 matching 9 bases. Trimming at V came to 7 bases and at J to 6 bases, leaving 12 bases not matched to a gene. CDR1 is MNHEY and CDR2 is SVGAGI in the germline V gene. The length of the CDR3 is 15 residues. The CDR3 protein is CASTMGQGVVAEAFF. The CDR3 nucleotides read TGTGCCAGCACGATGGGACAGGGCGTTGTCGCTGAAGCTTTCTTT.

The CDR3 here is CASSSRNRGRAMNTEAFF. In nucleotides, the CDR3 is TGTGCCAGTAGTTCAAGGAACAGGGGAAGGGCCATGAACACTGAAGCTTTCTTT. The chain couples TRBV19 to TRBJ1-1, with TRBD1 matching over 7 bases. The CDR3 spans 18 residues. J lost 0 bases, V lost 5 bases, and 15 bases had no gene match. Germline CDR1 LNHDA, CDR2 SQIVND (reference sequence).

The chain links TRBV9 to TRBJ1-2; 7 bases align to TRBD1. The CDR3 consists of 14 residues. Per the germline V gene, CDR1 is SGDLS and CDR2 is YYNGEE. The V gene end was trimmed by 3 bases and the J gene end by 4 bases; junction bases not matched to a gene: 6. The CDR3 DNA reads as TGTGCCAGCAGCGCCGAGACAGGGATCTATGGCTACACCTTC. It encodes CASSAETGIYGYTF. Full variable domain (outside the CDR3, taken from reference TRBV9 and TRBJ1-2): DSGVTQTPKHLITATGQRVTLRCSPRSGDLSVYWYQQSLDQGLQFLIQYYNGEERAKGNILERFSAQQFPDLHSELNLSSLELGDSALYFCASSAETGIYGYTFGSGTRLTVV.

The CDR3 protein is CASSLDTGTRGETQYF. The CDR3 DNA reads TGCGCCAGCAGCTTGGATACCGGGACTAGGGGTGAGACCCAGTACTTC. This chain joins TRBV5-1 and TRBJ2-5; 8 bases align to TRBD2. CDR1 SGHRS and CDR2 YFSETQ come from the germline V gene. The CDR3 has 16 residues. V dropped 0 bases and J dropped 5; count of bases not matched to a gene: 9.

This rearrangement joins TRBV5-6 to TRBJ2-5; 10 nucleotides agree with TRBD1. Trimming cost V 2 bases and J 7 bases; bases outside gene matches: 5. The CDR3 has 14 residues. Germline lookup yields CDR1 SGHDT and CDR2 YYEEEE. The CDR3 is CASSFDRGRGTQYF. CDR3 bases: TGTGCCAGCAGCTTCGACAGGGGGCGCGGGACCCAGTACTTC.

This clone has just one count. The chain couples TRBV7-2 to TRBJ2-1, with a possible D match to TRBD2 (5 bases). Germline assignment: CDR1 SGHTA and CDR2 FQGNSA. CDR3 size: 15 residues. V was clipped by 3 bases and J by 4 bases, with 13 bases between them. The CDR3 region has the DNA TGTGCCAGCAGCTTGACGGCTAGAGGGTACAATGAGCAGTTCTTC. Translating gives CASSLTARGYNEQFF.

The chain couples TRBV18 to TRBJ2-5; TRBD1 agrees at 7 bases. The length of the CDR3 is 14 residues. CDR1 is KGHSH, CDR2 LQKENI, per germline. The V and J ends lost 2 bases and 5 bases, in that order; junction bases with no gene match: 5. The CDR3 sequence is CASSPKGAGETQYF. The CDR3 nucleotides read TGTGCCAGCTCACCAAAGGGGGCTGGTGAGACCCAGTACTTC.

The V gene is TRBV4-3, the J gene TRBJ2-5; no clear D. V lost 0 bases to trimming and J lost 2 bases, with 10 bases between them. The germline gives CDR1 LGHNA, CDR2 YSLEER. The CDR3 spans 15 residues. The CDR3 protein is CASSQDLSLQETQYF. The CDR3 DNA reads TGCGCCAGCAGCCAAGATCTAAGCTTGCAAGAGACCCAGTACTTC.

This clone has just a few counts. The chain recombines TRBV6-6 with TRBJ2-7; TRBD1 matches at 9 bases. Per the germline V gene, CDR1 is MNHNY and CDR2 is SVGAGI (reference sequence). The CDR3 is 15 residues long. Trimming removed 0 bases from V and 3 bases from J; junction bases left unmatched: 3. Here the CDR3 DNA reads TGTGCCAGCAGTTACTCTAGGGGACAGGGCTACGAGCAGTACTTC. It encodes CASSYSRGQGYEQYF.

This clone showed up just a few times. The V call is TRBV4-2, the J call TRBJ2-2; TRBD1 is a possible D gene (5 bases). Trimming cost V 0 bases and J 6 bases, with 14 bases left between them. CDR1 LGHNA and CDR2 YNFKEQ come from the germline V gene. The CDR3 covers 16 residues. The CDR3 nucleotides are TGTGCCAGCAGCCAAGAATTCGGCGGACATGCCGGGGAGCTGTTTTTT. Protein: CASSQEFGGHAGELFF.